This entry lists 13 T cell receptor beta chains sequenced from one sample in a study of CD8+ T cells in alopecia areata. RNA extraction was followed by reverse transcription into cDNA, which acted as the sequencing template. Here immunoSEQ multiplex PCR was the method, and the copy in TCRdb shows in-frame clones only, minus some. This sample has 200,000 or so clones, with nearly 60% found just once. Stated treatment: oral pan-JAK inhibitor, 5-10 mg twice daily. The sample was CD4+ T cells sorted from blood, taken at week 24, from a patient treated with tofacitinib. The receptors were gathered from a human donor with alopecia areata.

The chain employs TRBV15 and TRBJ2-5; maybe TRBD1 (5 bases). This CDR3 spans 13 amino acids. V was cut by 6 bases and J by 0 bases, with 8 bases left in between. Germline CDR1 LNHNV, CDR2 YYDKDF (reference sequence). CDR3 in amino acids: CATSAGNQETQYF. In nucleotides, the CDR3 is TGTGCCACCAGTGCAGGGAACCAAGAGACCCAGTACTTC.

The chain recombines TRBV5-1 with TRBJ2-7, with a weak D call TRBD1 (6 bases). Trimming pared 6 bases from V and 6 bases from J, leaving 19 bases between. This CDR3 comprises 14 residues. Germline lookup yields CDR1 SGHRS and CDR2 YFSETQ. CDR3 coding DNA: TGCGCCAGCATGACGGGCCAGGGGATTGGCGAGCAGTACTTC. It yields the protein CASMTGQGIGEQYF.

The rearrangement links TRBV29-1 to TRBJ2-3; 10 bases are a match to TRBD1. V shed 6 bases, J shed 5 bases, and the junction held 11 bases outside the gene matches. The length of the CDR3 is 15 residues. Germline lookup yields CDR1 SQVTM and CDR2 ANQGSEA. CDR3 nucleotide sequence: TGCAGCGTGGAAAGGGGACAGGGGCACCTAGATACGCAGTATTTT. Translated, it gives CSVERGQGHLDTQYF.

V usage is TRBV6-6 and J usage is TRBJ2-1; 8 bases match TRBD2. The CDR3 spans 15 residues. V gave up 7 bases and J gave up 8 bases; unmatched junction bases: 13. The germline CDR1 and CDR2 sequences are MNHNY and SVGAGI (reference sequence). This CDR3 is CASTTGTRGRHEQFF. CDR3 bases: TGTGCCAGCACCACCGGGACTAGGGGGAGGCATGAGCAGTTCTTC.

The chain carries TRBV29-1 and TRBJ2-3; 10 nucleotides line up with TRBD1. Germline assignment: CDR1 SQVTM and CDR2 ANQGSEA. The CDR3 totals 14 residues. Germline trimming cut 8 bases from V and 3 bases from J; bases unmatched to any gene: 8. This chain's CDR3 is CSIPRTGGTDTQYF. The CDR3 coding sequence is TGCAGCATCCCAAGGACAGGGGGGACAGATACGCAGTATTTT.

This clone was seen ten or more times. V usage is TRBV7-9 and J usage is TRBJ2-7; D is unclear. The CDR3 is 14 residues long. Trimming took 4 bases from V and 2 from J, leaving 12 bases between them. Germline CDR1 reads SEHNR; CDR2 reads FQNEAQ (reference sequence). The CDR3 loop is CASSSRYRPYEQYF. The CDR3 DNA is TGTGCCAGCAGCTCCCGGTACAGACCCTACGAGCAGTACTTC.

CDR3 sequence reads: CASRGGSFLNTGELFF. The CDR3 DNA follows: TGTGCCAGCAGAGGCGGTAGTTTCTTGAACACCGGGGAGCTGTTTTTT. The chain is built from TRBV2 and TRBJ2-2; D remains unclear. Germline V gene lookup returns CDR1 SNHLY and CDR2 FYNNEI. The V and J ends lost 6 bases and 1 base respectively, with 15 bases between them. The length of the CDR3 is 16 residues.

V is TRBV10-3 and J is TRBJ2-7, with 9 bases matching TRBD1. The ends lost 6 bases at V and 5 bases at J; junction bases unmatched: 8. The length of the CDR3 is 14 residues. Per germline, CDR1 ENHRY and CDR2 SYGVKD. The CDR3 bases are TGTGCCATCAGAACCGGGACAGGGATGGACGAGCAGTACTTC. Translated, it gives CAIRTGTGMDEQYF.

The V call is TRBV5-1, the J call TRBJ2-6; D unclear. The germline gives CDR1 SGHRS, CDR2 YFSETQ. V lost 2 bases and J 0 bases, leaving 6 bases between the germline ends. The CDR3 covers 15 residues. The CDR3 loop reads CASSFQPSGANVLTF. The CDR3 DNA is TGCGCCAGCAGCTTCCAGCCCTCTGGGGCCAACGTCCTGACTTTC.

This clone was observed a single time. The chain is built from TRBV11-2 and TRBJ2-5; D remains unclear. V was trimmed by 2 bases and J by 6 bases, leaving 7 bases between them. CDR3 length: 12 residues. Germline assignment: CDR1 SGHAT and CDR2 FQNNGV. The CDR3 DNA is TGTGCCAGCAGCTTACTTGTACAGACCCAGTACTTC. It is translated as CASSLLVQTQYF.

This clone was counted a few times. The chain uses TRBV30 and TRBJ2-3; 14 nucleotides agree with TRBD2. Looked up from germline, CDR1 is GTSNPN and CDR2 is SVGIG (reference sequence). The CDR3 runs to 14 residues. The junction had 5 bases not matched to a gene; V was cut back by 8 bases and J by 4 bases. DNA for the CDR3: TGTGCCGGGACTAGCGGGAGTGGTGCAGATACGCAGTATTTT. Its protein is CAGTSGSGADTQYF.

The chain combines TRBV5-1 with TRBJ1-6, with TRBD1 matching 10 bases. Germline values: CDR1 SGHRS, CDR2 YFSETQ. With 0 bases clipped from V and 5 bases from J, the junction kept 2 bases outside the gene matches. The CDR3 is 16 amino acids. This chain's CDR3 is CASSLGTGGHNSPLHF. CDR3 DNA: TGCGCCAGCAGCTTGGGGACAGGGGGGCATAATTCACCCCTCCACTTT.

In DNA, the CDR3 is TGCAGCGTTGAAGATCCCCGGGTTAGGAATGAAAAACTGTTTTTT. It codes for CSVEDPRVRNEKLFF. The chain links TRBV29-1 to TRBJ1-4; the D is unclear. The CDR3 loop spans 15 amino acids. The germline CDR1 and CDR2 sequences are SQVTM and ANQGSEA. Trimming removed 0 bases at V and 5 bases at J, with 13 bases between.